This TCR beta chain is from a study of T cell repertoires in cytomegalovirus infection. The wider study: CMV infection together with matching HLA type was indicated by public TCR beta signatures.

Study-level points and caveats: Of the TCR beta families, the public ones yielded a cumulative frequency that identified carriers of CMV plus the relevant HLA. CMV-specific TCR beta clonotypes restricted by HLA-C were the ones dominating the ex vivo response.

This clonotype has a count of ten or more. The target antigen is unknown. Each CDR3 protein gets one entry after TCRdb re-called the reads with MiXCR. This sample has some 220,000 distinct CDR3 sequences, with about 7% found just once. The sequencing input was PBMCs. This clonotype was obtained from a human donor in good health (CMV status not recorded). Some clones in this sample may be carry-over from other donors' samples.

CDR3 nucleotides: TGCAGCGTTGTCCTTACCCCCAGACCCGGATCCGACACTGAAGCTTTCTTT. Encoded protein: CSVVLTPRPGSDTEAFF. The chain is built from TRBV29-1 and TRBJ1-1; D ambiguous. Germline CDR1 SQVTM, CDR2 ANQGSEA. The CDR3 covers 17 residues. V was trimmed by 4 bases and J by 3 bases, leaving 24 bases between them.